This T cell receptor beta chain was identified in a study of blood T cell repertoires in COVID-19. Looking at the study overall: Sample material is recorded as cDNA or gDNA derived from T cells, B-cell-depleted T cells, or PBMCs.

Authors' processing steps: For nucleated cells, counts were estimated from reference gene primer amplification. Some clones are missing from TCRdb's copy, which holds only in-frame ones; the method was immunoSEQ multiplex PCR. The V and J calls and clone size are taken from that table; D and trimming were inferred from the DNA. The table has about 210,000 clones, roughly 78% seen once. The clonotype originates from a woman aged 40 to 50 with acute or convalescent COVID-19. The sample consisted of peripheral blood.

CDR3 sequence: CASSPGLADTDTQYF. For the CDR3, the DNA is TGTGCCAGCAGCCCGGGACTAGCGGACACAGATACGCAGTATTTT. This chain links TRBV3-1 (or the pseudogene TRBV3-2) with TRBJ2-3, with 11 bases fitting TRBD2. This CDR3 spans 15 amino acids. From germline, CDR1 is LGHDT and CDR2 YNNKEL (reference sequence). The V segment lost 4 bases and the J segment 2 bases; nucleotides outside the gene matches: 2.